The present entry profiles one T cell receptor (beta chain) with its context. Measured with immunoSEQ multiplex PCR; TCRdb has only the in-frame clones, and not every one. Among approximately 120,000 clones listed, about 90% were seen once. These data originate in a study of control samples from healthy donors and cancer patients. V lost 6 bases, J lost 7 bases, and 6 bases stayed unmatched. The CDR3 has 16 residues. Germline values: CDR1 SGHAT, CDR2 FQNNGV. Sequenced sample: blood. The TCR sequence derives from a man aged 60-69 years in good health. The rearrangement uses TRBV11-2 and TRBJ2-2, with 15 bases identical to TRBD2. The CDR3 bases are TGTGCCAGCAGGAGGACTAGCGGGGGGGCCGGCGGGGAGCTGTTTTTT. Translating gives CASRRTSGGAGGELFF.